This T cell receptor beta chain was recorded in a study of cytomegalovirus exposure and HLA in healthy donors (dated by TCRdb to about 2017). Broadly, across the study: According to an earlier analysis of a few hundred of the donors, about 190 million T cells yielded 95 million to 140 million unique TCR beta sequences and about 300 Gb of sequence data. The study aimed to test whether signatures of past pathogen exposure could be identified by cataloging public T cell receptors. In a later analysis, previously published TCR beta repertoires from several hundred donors were re-analyzed and high-resolution HLA genotyping was added so that TCR occurrence patterns could be studied. To decide whether each TCR beta V gene segment behaved as functional or pseudogenic, an earlier analysis of approximately 590 of the donors relied on high-throughput TCR beta sequencing. The number of donors typed differed by locus, with 629-630 for A, B, C, DRB1 and DQB1, around 520 for DQA1, over 600 for DPA1, and roughly 450 for DPB1. Of the 350 to 450 genotyped donors, 65% to 90% were placed in the genetic ancestry cluster associated with self-reported Caucasian donors. Every repertoire in the discovery cohort had been generated on one and the same sequencing platform. Using immunosequencing, the study profiled T cell repertoires from fewer than 850 subjects and related those repertoires to cytomegalovirus serostatus. Along with the approximately 600-subject first cohort, a separate validation cohort of over a hundred different subjects was used. Donor age, sex, ethnicity and CMV serostatus were collected together with the repertoire data. Across 398 genotyped donors of the cohort, an average of about 240,000 unique TCR beta nucleotide sequences per donor were sequenced, and 15% to 20% of those sequences were non-productive. To predict cytomegalovirus infection status, the study combined high-throughput TCR immunosequencing, statistical association of individual TCRs with disease status, and machine learning. In a later genetic analysis, genome-wide SNP genotypes for 398 of the 666 donors were used, and that subset was treated as a discovery cohort. About 280 gigabases of sequencing data and around 80 million unique TCR sequences made up an early release that covered 500 to 650 HLA-typed donors. In the later analysis, no new phenotypic data were used to find candidate immune exposures; instead, reliance was placed on TCR beta sequences and their occurrence across donors. Four to six DR-DQ haplotypes were handled as single units for association and clustering, since linkage in the cohort was strong. Both class I and class II loci were covered by HLA typing, at four-digit resolution. What the work shows at the level of the full study, not this receptor alone: In a later analysis, HLA-associated TCR beta chains were found to be more clonally expanded and to have lower generation probabilities than equally common non-associated chains. A later analysis reported that several top co-occurrence clusters appeared linked to parvovirus B19, influenza, CMV and Epstein-Barr virus. Correlated functional status among segregating V segments might be attributable to linkage disequilibrium, but an unknown experimental factor could not be ruled out. It was suggested by the authors that the approach could potentially be generalized to other disease states and immunological phenotypes. In vitro tests confirmed that a few of the cytomegalovirus-associated TCR beta chains recognize cytomegalovirus antigens. In an earlier analysis of around 500 of the donors, most TCR beta V segments appeared in productive rearrangements about 87% or about 30% of the time, broadly matching IMGT annotations. CMV serostatus was the only immune exposure information available for the cohort. The 87-base-pair reads could not distinguish some IMGT-functional V segments, including TRBV6-2 and TRBV6-3, so those segments were excluded. In a later analysis, most CMV-associated TCR beta chains were found to appear HLA-restricted, with HLA associations seemingly driven largely by CMV exposure. A further reported finding was that TCR beta sequences accurately predicted the HLA-A and HLA-B alleles for most subjects in the first cohort. The study listed 164 TCR beta chains as associated with cytomegalovirus. A later genetic analysis associated a missense DCLRE1C variant with V-gene and J-gene trimming of TCR beta chains, and an independent cohort replicated the association. Because HLA typing was missing for some donors at each locus, association tests included only the typed subset. This cohort had only TCR beta chains sequenced, and the lack of alpha or paired-chain data limited which features could be detected. Because counts were too low, fewer than 20 rarely observed V segments, including chromosome 9 orphons, were excluded from the earlier analysis of 587 of the donors. A group of highly shared sequence variants was considered likely to be a technical artifact of the sequencing pipeline. In a later analysis, 16,951 TCR beta sequences were associated with specific HLA alleles at a false discovery rate of 0.05. Assigning TCR associations to individual alleles was difficult when HLA alleles, especially DR and DQ, strongly co-occurred. The presence/absence analyses assumed that sequencing depth was roughly uniform across donors, and that assumption may not be true. According to a later analysis, TCR association rates differed among HLA loci, with DRB1 alleles showing the most associated TCRs and HLA-C alleles showing the fewest. Most TCR sequences were seen in very few donors, while some public TCRs were found in many individuals. According to a later genetic analysis, donors in an Asian-associated ancestry cluster had fewer N-insertions in productive TCRs than the roughly 670-donor mean. The classifier was reported to diagnose cytomegalovirus status with high specificity and sensitivity in both the original cohort and the validation cohort.

In total, just over 650 healthy bone marrow donors made up the cohort. At the time of sampling, all cohort members were nominally healthy, though unrecorded immune exposures were likely present. The donor was CMV seronegative and belonged to the group of over 350 seronegative cohort members. A peripheral blood sample was provided by each donor, and peripheral blood mononuclear cells were used for TCR beta sequencing. Genomic DNA was extracted from the blood cell samples with the Qiagen DNeasy Blood Extraction Kit. Comments on this clone: The target of this receptor is not known.

Library preparation employed the immunoSEQ multiplex PCR assay. A mixture of 60 forward primers for TCR Vbeta segments and 13 reverse primers for TCR Jbeta segments was used in the multiplex PCR. Amplification of the CDR3 region of rearranged TCR beta genes was performed with a multiplex PCR assay on genomic DNA. On the Illumina HiSeq System, the amplified TCR beta libraries were sequenced as 87-base-pair reads. Turning to the authors' computational methods: A later analysis tallied tens of millions of unique TCR beta chains across the 666 repertoires, and about 10 million of those chains were shared by two or more donors. A nearest-neighbor algorithm error-corrected the raw reads and collapsed the reads into unique sequences, merging closely related sequences to remove PCR and sequencing errors. V, D and J gene segments were assigned by aligning CDR3 sequences to IMGT reference sequences. For a sequence to be retained, at least a six-nucleotide match to both a V gene segment and a J gene segment was required. A rearrangement counted as productive if the CDR3 had no stop codons and remained in frame with V and J, and every other rearrangement counted as non-productive. CDR3 was defined according to IMGT convention as the region running from the second conserved V-encoded cysteine to the conserved J-encoded phenylalanine. The earlier analysis of a few hundred of the donors excluded sequences that lacked an unambiguous match to a single V gene segment. An earlier analysis of 500 to 600 of the donors classified V segments as functional when productive rearrangements were above 56.7% and as segregating when the standard deviation between donors was above 5%. A statistical classification framework was built for diagnosing cytomegalovirus status from the catalog of TCR beta chain sequences. A later analysis assigned V and J genes by comparing TCR nucleotide sequences with IMGT/GENE-DB human TR gene sequences. Using the TCRdist pipeline, a later analysis assigned CDR3 sequences along with most-parsimonious VDJ recombination scenarios. A later analysis defined each TCR beta chain by its CDR3 amino acid sequence plus V-gene family, and excluded reads lacking a unique V-gene family. As a way to deal with suspected cross-contamination and a sequencing artifact, a later analysis dropped roughly 600 nucleotide sequences that were highly shared and had low generation probability. In a later analysis, a clonal expansion index for each public chain was calculated from normalized within-repertoire ranks of inferred template counts. Generation probabilities in a later analysis came from a VDJ recombination model fitted to out-of-frame rearrangements, and those results were checked against IGoR. Hypergeometric tests were used in a later analysis to score TCR-TCR, TCR-HLA and TCR-CMV co-occurrence, with a repertoire-size bias correction applied to the TCR pairs. False discovery rates were estimated in a later analysis by permuting HLA or CMV assignments 20 times. In a later analysis, co-occurring TCRs were grouped with DBSCAN, and TCRdist sequence similarity was added when clustering was performed within HLA-allele-positive subsets. Co-occurrence clustering excluded repertoires with fewer than 30,000 or more than 120,000 public chains, plus five with anomalous nucleotide sharing. The table comes from immuneACCESS by way of TCRdb, which keeps in-frame sequences with V and J called. Part of the clones is missing from these tables; in studies checked, under half for an unresolved V gene and the rest for unknown reasons. V and J calls and clone size are given by that table; D and trimming were obtained from the DNA. This sample's table lists some 43,000 clones. Under 2% of the sample goes to the ten largest clones.

Deletion took 4 bases off V and 0 bases off J, with a span of 12 bases between the germline ends. CDR1 and CDR2, looked up from the germline V gene, are MNHEY and SVGAGI. Spanning cysteine to phenylalanine, the CDR3 consists of 15 amino acids. CDR3 DNA only is kept here, 45 bases in frame from base 1. The TCR comes from a woman aged 25 to 39 in good health and CMV-seronegative. Input material: PBMCs. The rearrangement combines TRBV6-5 with TRBJ1-1; the D gene is unclear. The CDR3 is CASSLDTYLNTEAFF. The nucleotide sequence is TGTGCCAGCAGTTTAGACACTTACTTGAACACTGAAGCTTTCTTT.